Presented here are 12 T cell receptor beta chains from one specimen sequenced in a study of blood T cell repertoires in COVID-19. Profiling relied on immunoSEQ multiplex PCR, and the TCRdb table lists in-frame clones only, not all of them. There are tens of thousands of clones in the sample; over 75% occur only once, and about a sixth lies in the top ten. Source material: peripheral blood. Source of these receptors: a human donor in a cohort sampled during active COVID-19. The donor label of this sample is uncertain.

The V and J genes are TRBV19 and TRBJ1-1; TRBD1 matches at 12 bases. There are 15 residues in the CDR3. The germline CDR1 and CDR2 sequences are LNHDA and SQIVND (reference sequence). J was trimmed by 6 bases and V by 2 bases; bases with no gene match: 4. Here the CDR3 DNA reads TGTGCCAGTAGTATACTGGGACAGGGGGCCCCTGAAGCTTTCTTT. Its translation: CASSILGQGAPEAFF.

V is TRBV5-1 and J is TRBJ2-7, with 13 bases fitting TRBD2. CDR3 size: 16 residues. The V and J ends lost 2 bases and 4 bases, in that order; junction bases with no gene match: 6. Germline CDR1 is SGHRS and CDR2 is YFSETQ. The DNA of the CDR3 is TGCGCCAGCAGCTTAACCGGGACTAGCGGGGATTACGAGCAGTACTTC. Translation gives CASSLTGTSGDYEQYF. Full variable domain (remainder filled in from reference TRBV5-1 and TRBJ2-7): KAGVTQTPRYLIKTRGQQVTLSCSPISGHRSVSWYQQTPGQGLQFLFEYFSETQRNKGNFPGRFSGRQFSNSRSEMNVSTLELGDSALYLCASSLTGTSGDYEQYFGPGTRLTVT.

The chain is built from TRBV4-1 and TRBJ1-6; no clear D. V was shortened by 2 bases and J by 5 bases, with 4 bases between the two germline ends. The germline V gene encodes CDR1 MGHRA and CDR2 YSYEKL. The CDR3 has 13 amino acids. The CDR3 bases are TGCGCCAGCAGCCAACAGAATAATTCACCCCTCCACTTT. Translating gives CASSQQNNSPLHF.

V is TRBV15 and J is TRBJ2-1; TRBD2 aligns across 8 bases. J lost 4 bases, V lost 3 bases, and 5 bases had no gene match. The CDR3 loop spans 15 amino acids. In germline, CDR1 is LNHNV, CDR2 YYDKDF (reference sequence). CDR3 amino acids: CATSRGTSSYNEQFF. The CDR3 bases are TGTGCCACCAGCAGGGGGACTAGTTCATACAATGAGCAGTTCTTC.

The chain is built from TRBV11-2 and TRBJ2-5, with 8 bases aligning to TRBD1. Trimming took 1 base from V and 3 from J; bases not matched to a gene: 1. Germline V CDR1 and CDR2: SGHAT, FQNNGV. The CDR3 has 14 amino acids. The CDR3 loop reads CASSLGDRKETQYF. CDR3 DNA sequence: TGTGCCAGCAGCTTAGGGGACAGGAAAGAGACCCAGTACTTC.

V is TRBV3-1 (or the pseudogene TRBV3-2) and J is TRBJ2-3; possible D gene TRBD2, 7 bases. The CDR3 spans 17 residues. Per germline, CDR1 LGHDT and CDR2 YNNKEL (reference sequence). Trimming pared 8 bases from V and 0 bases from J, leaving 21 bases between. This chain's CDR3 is CASQGRGTPTSTDTQYF. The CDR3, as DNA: TGTGCCAGCCAGGGGCGGGGGACTCCCACTAGCACAGATACGCAGTATTTT.

CDR3: CASSSGLEAFF. The CDR3 DNA reads TGTGCCAGCAGCTCCGGTTTGGAAGCTTTCTTT. The chain uses TRBV13 and TRBJ1-1; D gene uncertain. The V gene's germline CDR1 is PRHDT and CDR2 FYEKMQ (reference sequence). V was pared by 4 bases and J by 8 bases, with 8 bases between. This CDR3 contains 11 residues. Using reference TRBV13 and TRBJ1-1 for the parts outside the CDR3, the full variable domain is AAGVIQSPRHLIKEKRETATLKCYPIPRHDTVYWYQQGPGQDPQFLISFYEKMQSDKGSIPDRFSAQQFSDYHSELNMSSLELGDSALYFCASSSGLEAFFGQGTRLTVV.

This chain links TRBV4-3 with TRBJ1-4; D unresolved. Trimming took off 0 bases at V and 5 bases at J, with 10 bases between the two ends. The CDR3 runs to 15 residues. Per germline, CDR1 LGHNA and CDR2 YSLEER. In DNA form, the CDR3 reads TGCGCCAGCAGCCAAGATCGAGCCCTGAATGAAAAACTGTTTTTT. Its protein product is CASSQDRALNEKLFF.

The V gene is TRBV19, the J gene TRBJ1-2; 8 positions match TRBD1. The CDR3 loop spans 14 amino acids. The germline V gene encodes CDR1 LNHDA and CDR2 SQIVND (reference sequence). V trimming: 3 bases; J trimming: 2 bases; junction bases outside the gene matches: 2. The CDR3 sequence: CASSIGDRNYGYTF. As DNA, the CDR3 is TGTGCCAGTAGTATCGGGGACAGGAACTATGGCTACACCTTC.

The CDR3 bases are TGTGCCACCAGGAGGCAGGGGGCAAACGGGGAGCTGTTTTTT. Amino acids: CATRRQGANGELFF. This sequence joins TRBV15 and TRBJ2-2, with TRBD1 identical over 8 bases. The V gene's germline CDR1 is LNHNV and CDR2 YYDKDF (reference sequence). The CDR3 is made up of 14 amino acids. With V trimmed by 6 bases and J by 7 bases, 7 bases remained unmatched.

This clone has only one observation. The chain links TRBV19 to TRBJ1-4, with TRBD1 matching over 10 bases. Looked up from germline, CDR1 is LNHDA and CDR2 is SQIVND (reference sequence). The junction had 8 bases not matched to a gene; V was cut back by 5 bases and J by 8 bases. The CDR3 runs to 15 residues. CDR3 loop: CASSVSGTGEEKLFF. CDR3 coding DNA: TGTGCCAGTAGTGTATCCGGGACAGGGGAAGAAAAACTGTTTTTT.

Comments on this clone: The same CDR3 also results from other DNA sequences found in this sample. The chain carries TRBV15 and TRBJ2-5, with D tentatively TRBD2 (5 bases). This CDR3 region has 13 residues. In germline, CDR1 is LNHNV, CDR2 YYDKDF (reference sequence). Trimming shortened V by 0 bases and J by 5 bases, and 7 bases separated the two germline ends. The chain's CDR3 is CATSRDRRETQYF. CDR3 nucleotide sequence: TGTGCCACCAGCAGAGATCGGAGGGAGACCCAGTACTTC.